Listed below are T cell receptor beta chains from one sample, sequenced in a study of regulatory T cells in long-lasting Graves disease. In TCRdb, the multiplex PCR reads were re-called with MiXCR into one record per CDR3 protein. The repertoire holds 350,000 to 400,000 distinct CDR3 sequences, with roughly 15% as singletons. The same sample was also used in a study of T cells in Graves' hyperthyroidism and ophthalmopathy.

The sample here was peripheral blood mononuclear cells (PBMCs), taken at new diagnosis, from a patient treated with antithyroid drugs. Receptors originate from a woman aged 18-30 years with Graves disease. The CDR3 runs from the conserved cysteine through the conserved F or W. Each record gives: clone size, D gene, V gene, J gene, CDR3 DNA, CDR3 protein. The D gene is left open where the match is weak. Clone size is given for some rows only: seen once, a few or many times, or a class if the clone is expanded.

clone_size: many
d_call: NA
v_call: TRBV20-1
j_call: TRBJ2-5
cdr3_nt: TGCAGTGCCACTAGGGCTCGGACCCAGTACTTC
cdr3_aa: CSATRARTQYF

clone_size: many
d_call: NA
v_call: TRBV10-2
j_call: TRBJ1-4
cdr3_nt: TGCGCCAGCAGTGACGGCGGAGGGGATGAAAAACTGTTTTTT
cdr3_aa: CASSDGGGDEKLFF

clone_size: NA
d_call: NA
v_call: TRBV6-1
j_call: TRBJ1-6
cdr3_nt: TGTGCCAGCAGTGAAGTTGGGGGATATAATTCACCCCTCCACTTT
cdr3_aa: CASSEVGGYNSPLHF

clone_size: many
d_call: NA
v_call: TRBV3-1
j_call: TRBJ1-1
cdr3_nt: TGTGCCAGCAGCTCCCGGGGTGCCGCTGAAGCTTTCTTT
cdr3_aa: CASSSRGAAEAFF

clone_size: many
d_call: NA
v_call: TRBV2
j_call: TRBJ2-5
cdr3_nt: TGTGCCAGCAGGAAGGGTGCGGAGACCCAGTACTTC
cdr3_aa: CASRKGAETQYF

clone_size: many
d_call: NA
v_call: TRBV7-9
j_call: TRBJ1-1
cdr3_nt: TGTGCCAGCAGCATTGAAGCTTTCTTT
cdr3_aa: CASSIEAFF

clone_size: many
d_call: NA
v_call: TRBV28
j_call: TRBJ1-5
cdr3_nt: TGTGCCAGCACTTCCCCAACCGGTCCCAATCAGCCCCAGCATTTT
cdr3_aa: CASTSPTGPNQPQHF

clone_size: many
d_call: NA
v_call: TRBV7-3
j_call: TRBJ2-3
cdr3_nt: TGTGCCAGCAGCCAAACAGGGATTTCCACAGATACGCAGTATTTT
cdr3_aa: CASSQTGISTDTQYF

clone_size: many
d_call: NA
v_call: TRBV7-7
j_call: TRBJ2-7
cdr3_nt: TGTGCTAGCAGCTTCGGGGGTGTCAGGTCCTACGAGCAGTACTTC
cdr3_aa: CASSFGGVRSYEQYF

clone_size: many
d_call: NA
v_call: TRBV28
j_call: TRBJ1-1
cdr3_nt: TGTGCCAGCAGTTTACCCCCCAGGAGAGCTTTCTTT
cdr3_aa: CASSLPPRRAFF

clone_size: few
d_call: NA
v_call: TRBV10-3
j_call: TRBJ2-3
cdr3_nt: TGTGCCACCCAGGGGACGGCGGGATACACAGATACGCAGTATTTT
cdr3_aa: CATQGTAGYTDTQYF

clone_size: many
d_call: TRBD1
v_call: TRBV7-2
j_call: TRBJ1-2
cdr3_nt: TGTGCCAGCAGCCCTCGGCCAGGGGGCGACACCTTC
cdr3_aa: CASSPRPGGDTF

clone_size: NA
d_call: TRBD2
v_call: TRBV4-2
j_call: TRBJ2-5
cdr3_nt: TGTGCCAGCAGCCAAGATCTTTCTAGCGGGAGAACCCGATCTTACCAGACCCAGTACTTC
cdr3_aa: CASSQDLSSGRTRSYQTQYF

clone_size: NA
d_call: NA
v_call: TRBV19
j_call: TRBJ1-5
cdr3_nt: TGTGCCAGTAGTATCCCGGGCACGCAGCCCCAGCATTTT
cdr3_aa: CASSIPGTQPQHF

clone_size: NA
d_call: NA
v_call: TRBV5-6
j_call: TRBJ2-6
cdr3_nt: TGTGCCAGCAGCTTTGTGGTCTCTGGGGCCAACGTCCTGACTTTC
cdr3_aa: CASSFVVSGANVLTF

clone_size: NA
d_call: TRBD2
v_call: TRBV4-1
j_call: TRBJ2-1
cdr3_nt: TGCGCCAGCAGCCAAGATTGGGGTAGCGGGAGTTACAATGAGCAGTTCTTC
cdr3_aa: CASSQDWGSGSYNEQFF

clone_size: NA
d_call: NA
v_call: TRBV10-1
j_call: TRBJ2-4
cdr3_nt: TGCGCCAGCAGTGACAGTTTAGCCAAAAACATTCAGTACTTC
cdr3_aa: CASSDSLAKNIQYF

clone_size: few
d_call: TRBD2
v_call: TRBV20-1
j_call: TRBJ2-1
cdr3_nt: TGCAGTGCTAGATATCCGGGACTAGGGGCTAGTGAGCAGTTCTTC
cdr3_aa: CSARYPGLGASEQFF

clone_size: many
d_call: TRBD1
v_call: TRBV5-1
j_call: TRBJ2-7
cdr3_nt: TGCGCCAGCAGCCGCAGTGGGACAGCCTACGAGCAGTACTTC
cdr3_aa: CASSRSGTAYEQYF

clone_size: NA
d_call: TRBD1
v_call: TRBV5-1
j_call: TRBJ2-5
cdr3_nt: TGCGCCAGCAGGACAGGGACCCAAGAGACCCAGTACTTC
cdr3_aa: CASRTGTQETQYF

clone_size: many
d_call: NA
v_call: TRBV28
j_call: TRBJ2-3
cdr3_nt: TGTGCCAGCAGCCACACTCGGGACCACACAGATACGCAGTATTTT
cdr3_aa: CASSHTRDHTDTQYF

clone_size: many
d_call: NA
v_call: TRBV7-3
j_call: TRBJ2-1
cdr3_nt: TGTGCCAGCAGCTATAGGCAGGTAGCTGATGGTAATGAGCAGTTCTTC
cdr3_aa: CASSYRQVADGNEQFF

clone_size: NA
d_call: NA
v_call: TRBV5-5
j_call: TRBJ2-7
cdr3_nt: TGTGCCAGCAGCTTGGGGCCTACCGGGACTCGCGAGCAGTACTTC
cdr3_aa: CASSLGPTGTREQYF

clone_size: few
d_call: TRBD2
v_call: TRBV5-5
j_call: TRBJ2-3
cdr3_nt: TGTGCCAGCAGCGCCGGACTAGCGGGATTTGCAGATACGCAGTATTTT
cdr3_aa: CASSAGLAGFADTQYF

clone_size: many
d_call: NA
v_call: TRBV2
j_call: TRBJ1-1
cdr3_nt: TGTGCCAGCAGCGTACAGCTGGGGGATTCTGAAGCTTTCTTT
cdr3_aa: CASSVQLGDSEAFF

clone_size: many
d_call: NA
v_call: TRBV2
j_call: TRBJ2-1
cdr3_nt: TGTGCCAGCAGGGAGGGGGTTCACTCCTACAATGAGCAGTTCTTC
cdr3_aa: CASREGVHSYNEQFF

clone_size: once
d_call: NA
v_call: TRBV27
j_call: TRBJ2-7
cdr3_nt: TGTGCCACCAGTTCCCGGGCGAACGAGCAGTACTTC
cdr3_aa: CATSSRANEQYF

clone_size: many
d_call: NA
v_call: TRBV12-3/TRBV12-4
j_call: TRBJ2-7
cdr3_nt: TGTGCCAGCAGTTTGAGATCCGAGCAGTACTTC
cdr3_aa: CASSLRSEQYF

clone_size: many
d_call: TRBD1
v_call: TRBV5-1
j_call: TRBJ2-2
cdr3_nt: TGCGCCAGCAGCTTGGATAACGCGACAGGGGACCCCGGGGAGCTGTTTTTT
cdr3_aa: CASSLDNATGDPGELFF

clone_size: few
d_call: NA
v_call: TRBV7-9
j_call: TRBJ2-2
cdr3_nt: TGTGCCAGCAGCTTGGCCAGGTCCGATTACACCGGGGAGCTGTTTTTT
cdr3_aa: CASSLARSDYTGELFF

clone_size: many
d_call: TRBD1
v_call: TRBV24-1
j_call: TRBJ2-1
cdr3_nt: TGTGCCACCAGTGATCCAGGGACAGGGGGTAATGAGCAGTTCTTC
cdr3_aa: CATSDPGTGGNEQFF

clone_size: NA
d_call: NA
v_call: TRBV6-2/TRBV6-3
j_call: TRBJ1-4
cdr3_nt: TGTGCCAGCAGTTACTCGGGGGAACATGAAAAACTGTTTTTT
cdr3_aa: CASSYSGEHEKLFF

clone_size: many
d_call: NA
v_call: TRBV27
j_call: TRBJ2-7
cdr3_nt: TGTGCCACCCGACTCTACGAGCAGTACTTC
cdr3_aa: CATRLYEQYF

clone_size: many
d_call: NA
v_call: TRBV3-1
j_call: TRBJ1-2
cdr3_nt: TGTGCCAGCAGCCAAGTCGGCGGGGAGGATGGCTACACCTTC
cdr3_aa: CASSQVGGEDGYTF

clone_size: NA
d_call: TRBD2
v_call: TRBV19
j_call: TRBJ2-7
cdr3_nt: TGTGCCAGTAGTAACGTGGCGGGAGGCGAGCAGTACTTC
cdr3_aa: CASSNVAGGEQYF

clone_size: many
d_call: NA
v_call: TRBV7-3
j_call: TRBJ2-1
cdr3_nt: TGTGCCAGCAGCTTGAGCGGAGATACCTACAATGAGCAGTTCTTC
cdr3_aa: CASSLSGDTYNEQFF

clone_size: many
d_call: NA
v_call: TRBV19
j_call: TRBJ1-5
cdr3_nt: TGTGCCAGTAGTGCTCAGGGCCGAAGCAATCAGCCCCAGCATTTT
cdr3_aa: CASSAQGRSNQPQHF

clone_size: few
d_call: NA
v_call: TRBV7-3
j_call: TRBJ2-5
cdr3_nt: TGTGCCAGCAGCTTAAGTGGGGGGCTTTTAGAGACCCAGTACTTC
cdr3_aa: CASSLSGGLLETQYF

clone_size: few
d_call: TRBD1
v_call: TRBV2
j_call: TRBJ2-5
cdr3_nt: TGTGCCAGCAGTTTGTCCGGGACAGGGGCCCTTGGGGAGACCCAGTACTTC
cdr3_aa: CASSLSGTGALGETQYF

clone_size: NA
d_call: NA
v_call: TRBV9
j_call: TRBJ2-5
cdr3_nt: TGTGCCAGCAGCAGATACGGGGGGCCGTCTGAAGAGACCCAGTACTTC
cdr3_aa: CASSRYGGPSEETQYF

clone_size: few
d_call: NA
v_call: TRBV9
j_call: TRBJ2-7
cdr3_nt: TGTGCCAGCAGCCGGGGGCAGTCAATCTACGAGCAGTACTTC
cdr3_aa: CASSRGQSIYEQYF